Following are 13 T cell receptor beta chains from one sample sequenced in a study of CD8+ T cells in alopecia areata. This sample's treatment: oral pan-JAK inhibitor, 5-10 mg twice daily. The sequencing template was cDNA reverse transcribed from extracted RNA. Using immunoSEQ multiplex PCR, the repertoire was profiled, and TCRdb retains in-frame clones only, with some absent. The table has about 190,000 clones, around 64% seen once; the top ten hold approximately 1.4%. The sample consisted of CD4+ T cells sorted from blood, taken around week 47, from a patient treated with tofacitinib. These receptors originate from a human donor with alopecia areata.

V and J are TRBV29-1 and TRBJ2-7; D is possibly TRBD1 (5 bases). Trimming cost V 4 bases and J 2 bases, with 12 bases left between them. Germline assignment: CDR1 SQVTM and CDR2 ANQGSEA. This CDR3 has 13 residues. The CDR3 protein is CSVGLAGTYEQYF. The CDR3 region has the DNA TGCAGCGTTGGACTGGCAGGGACCTACGAGCAGTACTTC.

The CDR3 sequence is CASSPGDGPSTDTQYF. CDR3 bases: TGCGCCAGCAGCCCCGGGGACGGCCCTAGCACAGATACGCAGTATTTT. The rearrangement links TRBV5-1 to TRBJ2-3; possibly TRBD1 or TRBD2 for D (5 bases each). The CDR3 length is 16 residues. The germline CDR1 and CDR2 sequences are SGHRS and YFSETQ. V lost 4 bases and J 0 bases, leaving 15 bases between the germline ends.

The chain employs TRBV13 and TRBJ2-7, with TRBD1 matching over 7 bases. The V and J ends lost 3 bases and 1 base, in that order; junction bases with no gene match: 3. Germline lookup yields CDR1 PRHDT and CDR2 FYEKMQ (reference sequence). The CDR3 contains 14 residues. The CDR3 protein is CASSLTGPSYEQYF. CDR3 bases: TGTGCCAGCAGCTTGACAGGGCCTTCCTACGAGCAGTACTTC.

The chain recombines TRBV5-4 with TRBJ2-1; D may correspond to TRBD1 or TRBD2 (5 bases each). The CDR3 has 16 amino acids. The germline V gene encodes CDR1 SGHNT and CDR2 YYREEE (reference sequence). Between the trimmed V and J ends, which lost 4 bases and 6 bases, there was a span of 20 bases. Here the CDR3 DNA reads TGTGCCAGCAGCCTCCCCCCGGGACGTCACCCCAATGAGCAGTTCTTC. Translating it yields CASSLPPGRHPNEQFF. The full variable domain, its missing parts supplied by reference TRBV5-4 and TRBJ2-1, is ETGVTQSPTHLIKTRGQQVTLRCSSQSGHNTVSWYQQALGQGPQFIFQYYREEENGRGNFPPRFSGLQFPNYSSELNVNALELDDSALYLCASSLPPGRHPNEQFFGPGTRLTVL.

V usage is TRBV20-1 and J usage is TRBJ1-1; no clear D gene. Germline CDR1 and CDR2: DFQATT and SNEGSKA (reference sequence). CDR3 size: 8 residues. Between the trimmed V and J ends, which lost 6 bases and 8 bases, there was a span of 4 bases. CDR3: CSAGEAFF. DNA of the CDR3: TGCAGTGCAGGGGAAGCTTTCTTT.

This chain joins TRBV7-7 and TRBJ2-7, with 9 bases that match TRBD1. Germline V gene sequence: CDR1 SSHAT, CDR2 FNYEAQ (reference sequence). The V gene end was trimmed by 5 bases and the J gene end by 9 bases; junction bases not matched to a gene: 8. This CDR3 is 13 amino acids long. CDR3: CASSPGQGSVQYF. CDR3 in DNA: TGTGCCAGCAGCCCCGGACAGGGGAGTGTGCAGTACTTC.

This sequence joins TRBV29-1 and TRBJ1-1; TRBD1 might be the D (5 bases). The CDR3 contains 12 residues. Per germline, CDR1 SQVTM and CDR2 ANQGSEA. V shed 3 bases and J shed 8 bases, with 13 bases lying between them. DNA for the CDR3: TGCAGCGTTGACCCCGGCGGGGCAGAAGCTTTCTTT. It is translated as CSVDPGGAEAFF.

J is TRBJ2-5 and V is TRBV29-1, with unresolved D. Looked up from germline, CDR1 is SQVTM and CDR2 is ANQGSEA. The CDR3 extends over 11 amino acids. V lost 4 bases and J 2 bases, leaving 5 bases between the germline ends. CDR3 sequence reads: CSVAQQETQYF. CDR3 coding DNA: TGCAGCGTTGCGCAGCAAGAGACCCAGTACTTC.

The rearrangement joins TRBV5-1 to TRBJ2-2; D gene unclear. Germline V CDR1 and CDR2: SGHRS, YFSETQ. The CDR3 has 13 amino acids. Trimming took off 3 bases at V and 4 bases at J, with 7 bases between the two ends. The CDR3 reads CASSSDVTGELFF. The CDR3 DNA sequence: TGCGCCAGCAGCTCGGACGTCACCGGGGAGCTGTTTTTT.

This clone was seen only a few times. The chain has TRBV30 and TRBJ1-6, with D unclear. Germline-derived CDR1 and CDR2 are GTSNPN and SVGIG (reference sequence). Trimming shortened V by 3 bases and J by 6 bases, and 3 bases separated the two germline ends. The CDR3 runs 11 residues. CDR3: CAWSRNSPLHF. The CDR3 region has the DNA TGTGCCTGGAGCCGTAATTCACCCCTCCACTTT.

A few counts support this clone. The chain couples TRBV21-1 to TRBJ2-1. TRBV21-1 is assigned pseudogene status. The CDR3 sequence is 15 residues long. CDR3 protein: CASSKEGTPYNEQFF. The CDR3, as DNA: TGTGCCAGCAGCAAAGAAGGGACCCCCTACAATGAGCAGTTCTTC.

The chain joins TRBV29-1 to TRBJ1-2; 7 nucleotides match TRBD1. Germline trimming cut 3 bases from V and 2 bases from J; bases unmatched to any gene: 6. This CDR3 has 14 amino acids. The germline V gene encodes CDR1 SQVTM and CDR2 ANQGSEA. In DNA form, the CDR3 reads TGCAGCGTTGACGAGGGACAGCTAAACTATGGCTACACCTTC. Translated: CSVDEGQLNYGYTF.

This rearrangement joins TRBV5-1 to TRBJ1-1; D is perhaps TRBD1 (6 bases). The V gene lost 5 bases and the J gene lost 1 base, with 15 bases spanning the gap. Per the germline V gene, CDR1 is SGHRS and CDR2 is YFSETQ. This CDR3 spans 15 amino acids. CDR3 protein: CASSSMGHTNTEAFF. The CDR3 DNA reads as TGCGCCAGCAGTTCAATGGGACATACGAACACTGAAGCTTTCTTT.